The following is a T cell receptor beta chain sequence with its context. The antigen is unknown. The trim removed 6 bases at V and 1 base at J, leaving 6 bases unmatched. Germline CDR1 reads MNHEY; CDR2 reads SVGAGI. This CDR3 contains 15 residues. Clones were read by immunoSEQ multiplex PCR, and TCRdb kept only the in-frame ones, dropping some. This table holds roughly 100,000 clones, roughly 88% found once. The record originates from a study of T cell responses to AZD1222 COVID-19 vaccine. Overall study findings and caveats: The study found Spike-specific TCR breadth and depth rose after two AZD1222 doses. Donors skewed white British and female; clonal diversity was possibly underestimated.

The V and J genes are TRBV6-5 and TRBJ2-5; 9 bases agree with TRBD1. The sequencing used peripheral blood, collected on day 0 of AZD1222 vaccination. This receptor was obtained from an adult in good health. CDR3 residues: CASSVQGARQETQYF. For the CDR3, the DNA is TGTGCCAGCAGCGTACAGGGGGCTCGCCAAGAGACCCAGTACTTC.